This entry features one T cell receptor (beta chain) sequence. Time point meaning: blood 2 weeks post-SBRT. Specified treatment: 15 Gy SBRT to primary tumor, nephrectomy 4 weeks later. Trimming pared 0 bases from V and 8 bases from J, leaving 13 bases between. Germline loops: CDR1 KGHSH, CDR2 LQKENI. The length of the CDR3 is 14 residues. This record belongs to a study of radiation and T cells in renal cell carcinoma. Assay: immunoSEQ multiplex PCR; the TCRdb copy retains only in-frame clones and omits some. This repertoire shows about 49,000 clones, roughly 80% found once; its top ten account for about 28%.

The chain links TRBV18 to TRBJ1-2; no reliable D call. The source was blood, collected from a patient whose treatment included radiotherapy and nephrectomy. This receptor was obtained from a woman aged 70-85 years with renal cell carcinoma. This chain's CDR3 is CASSPPGVLQGYTF. CDR3 nucleotide sequence: TGTGCCAGCTCACCACCCGGGGTTCTTCAGGGCTACACCTTC.